These 9 T cell receptor beta chains share one sample of origin, sequenced in a study of tumor and adjacent non-tumor tissue in lung cancer. The template was RNA from unsorted bulk tissue. The normal lung tissue was taken more than 3 cm from the tumor edge. Three rounds of nested PCR, following a modified ARM-PCR protocol, produced the TCRbeta library. TCRdb analysed the multiplex PCR reads with MiXCR anew, one entry per CDR3 protein. This sample yields about 110,000 distinct CDR3 sequences, of which over 55% are seen a single time; 19% belongs to the top ten. Input material: distant non-tumor lung tissue. Receptor source: a man aged 60-69 years with non-small cell lung cancer.

For this clonotype: This CDR3 fails to terminate in the conserved phenylalanine or tryptophan, so it likely reflects a read error. It is unclear where the CDR3 begins or ends on the DNA, so no DNA is shown, and the CDR3 is as TCRdb lists it. The chain recombines TRBV6-6 with TRBJ2-3; the table's D call of TRBD2 was not tested on the DNA. A total of 17 residues make up the CDR3, ends included. Germline CDR1 is MNHNY and CDR2 is SVGAGI (reference sequence). CDR3 residues: CASSYGEDSFYTDTRYS.

The CDR3 DNA sequence: TGTGCCAGCGGCGGACAGGGGTACACTGAAGCTTTCTTT. Its translation: CASGGQGYTEAFF. The chain carries TRBV28 and TRBJ1-1; 9 bases fit TRBD1. Germline CDR1 MDHEN, CDR2 SYDVKM. The CDR3 consists of 13 residues. J lost 3 bases, V lost 8 bases, and 4 bases had no gene match.

Notes on this clonotype: A read error is likely, as this CDR3 ends without the conserved phenylalanine or tryptophan. Because the CDR3's place on the DNA is in doubt, the DNA is left out and the CDR3 is given as listed by TCRdb. J is TRBJ1-2 and V is TRBV4-2; TRBD1 is taken as the D call from the table, unchecked against the DNA. A total of 14 residues make up the CDR3, ends included. Germline V gene sequence: CDR1 LGHNA, CDR2 YNFKEQ. This CDR3 is CASSHAGTVAGYIL.

This clonotype occurred many times. The chain has TRBV5-1 and TRBJ2-2; 8 bases match TRBD1. The CDR3 loop spans 17 amino acids. V lost 1 base and J lost 7; bases outside the gene matches: 12. CDR1 is SGHRS and CDR2 is YFSETQ in the germline V gene. The CDR3 here is CASSLLATGDHDGELFF. CDR3 bases: TGCGCCAGCAGCTTGTTGGCGACAGGGGATCATGACGGGGAGCTGTTTTTT.

To note about this clonotype: No conserved phenylalanine or tryptophan is present at the end of the CDR3, so a read error is the likely explanation. The chain recombines TRBV6-2 or TRBV6-3 with TRBJ1-1; 9 nucleotides line up with TRBD1. This CDR3 comprises 14 residues. CDR1 and CDR2 from the germline V gene are MNHEY and SVGEGT. In nucleotides, the CDR3 is TGTGCCTCCCGGGGACAGGGTACGGTCACTGAGGCTTTCCTT. Its translation: CASRGQGTVTEAFL.

This clonotype was detected a few times. Likely a read error: the CDR3 ends without its conserved phenylalanine or tryptophan. The rearrangement joins TRBV6-1 to TRBJ1-2; D may be TRBD1 (5 bases). The V and J ends lost 5 bases and 4 bases respectively, with 17 bases between them. The CDR3 spans 15 residues. Germline V lookup: CDR1 MNHNS, CDR2 SASEGT. The CDR3 DNA follows: TGTGCCAGCAGTTTGGACATGGGGCGCGCCTATGGCTACACCTCC. It encodes CASSLDMGRAYGYTS.

The sample holds many counts of this clonotype. The chain combines TRBV6-1 with TRBJ2-1, with no clear D. Trimming stripped 0 bases from V and 3 bases from J, with 6 bases between. Looked up from germline, CDR1 is MNHNS and CDR2 is SASEGT. The CDR3 runs to 14 residues. The CDR3 DNA sequence: TGTGCCAGCAGTGAAGCCCGGCTCTACAATGAGCAGTTCTTC. Its translation is CASSEARLYNEQFF.

The gene calls are TRBV9 and TRBJ2-2; no clear D gene. Trimming took 0 bases from V and 7 from J, leaving 10 bases between them. The CDR3 has 14 residues. Germline V gives CDR1 SGDLS, CDR2 YYNGEE. The CDR3 DNA is TGTGCCAGCAGCGTAGATCACGGGCTCGGGGAGCTGTTTTTT. Protein product: CASSVDHGLGELFF. Full variable domain (outside the CDR3, taken from reference TRBV9 and TRBJ2-2): DSGVTQTPKHLITATGQRVTLRCSPRSGDLSVYWYQQSLDQGLQFLIQYYNGEERAKGNILERFSAQQFPDLHSELNLSSLELGDSALYFCASSVDHGLGELFFGEGSRLTVL.

As for this clonotype: This may be a read error: a much more frequent sequence differs by one nucleotide. The CDR3 ends on some other residue instead of the conserved phenylalanine or tryptophan, so this is likely a read error. The V call is TRBV11-2, the J call TRBJ1-6, with 7 bases that match TRBD1. Trimming took 1 base from V and 4 from J; bases not matched to a gene: 10. CDR1 and CDR2 from the germline V gene are SGHAT and FQNNGV. There are 18 residues in the CDR3. The CDR3 nucleotides are TGTGCCAGCAGCTTAGGTCGACAGGGTGAGGGATATAATTCACCCCTCCACTTA. It is translated as CASSLGRQGEGYNSPLHL.